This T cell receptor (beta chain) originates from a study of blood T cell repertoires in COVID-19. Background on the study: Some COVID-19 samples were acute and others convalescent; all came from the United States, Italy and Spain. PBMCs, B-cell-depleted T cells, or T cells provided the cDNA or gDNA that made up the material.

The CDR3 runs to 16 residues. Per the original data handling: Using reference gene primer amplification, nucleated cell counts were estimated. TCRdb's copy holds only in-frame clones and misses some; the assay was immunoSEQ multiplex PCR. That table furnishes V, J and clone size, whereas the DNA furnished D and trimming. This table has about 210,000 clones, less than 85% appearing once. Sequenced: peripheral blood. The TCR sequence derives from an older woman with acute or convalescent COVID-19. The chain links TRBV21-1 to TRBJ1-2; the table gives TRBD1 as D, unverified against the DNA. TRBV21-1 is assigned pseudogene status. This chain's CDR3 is CASSNRDRGFGYGYTF. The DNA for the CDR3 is TGTGCCAGCAGCAATCGGGACAGGGGATTTGGCTATGGCTACACCTTC.